Sequencing of this T cell receptor (beta chain) was carried out in a study of blood T cell repertoires in COVID-19. Germline CDR1 is SGDLS and CDR2 is YYNGEE. Losses at the gene ends were 3 bases for V and 0 bases for J; bases not matched to a gene: 2. The CDR3 consists of 14 residues. Participant ages covered 18 to 89 years across 24 US areas. The table came from immunoSEQ multiplex PCR; TCRdb's copy has only in-frame clones and leaves some out. This table has over 250,000 clones, about 88% appearing once. This sequence originates from a woman aged 55-75 years in a cohort exposed to, infected with or recovered from COVID-19 (not recorded which). Sequencing was done on a sample of PBMCs or T cells enriched from blood (not recorded which). The rearrangement uses TRBV9 and TRBJ1-1, with 7 bases identical to TRBD1. CDR3 protein: CASSGDSLNTEAFF. In DNA, the CDR3 is TGTGCCAGCAGCGGGGACAGTTTGAACACTGAAGCTTTCTTT. Supplemented by reference TRBV9 and TRBJ1-1, the full variable domain reads DSGVTQTPKHLITATGQRVTLRCSPRSGDLSVYWYQQSLDQGLQFLIQYYNGEERAKGNILERFSAQQFPDLHSELNLSSLELGDSALYFCASSGDSLNTEAFFGQGTRLTVV.